These 12 T cell receptor beta chains came from one sample sequenced in a study of human T cells and chemical hapten exposure. Indicated time point: patch test 1, 2 weeks after DPC sensitization. Regarding treatment: therapeutic diphenylcyclopropenone sensitization with weekly scalp DPC. MiXCR was run by TCRdb on the RACE reads, yielding one entry per CDR3 protein. Of about 340,000 distinct CDR3 sequences listed, about 7% are singletons. Material: whole blood, obtained in connection with sensitization to the hapten diphenylcyclopropenone (DPC). These receptors originate from a woman aged 18-29 years with alopecia areata. Some clones in this sample may be carry-over from other donors' samples.

This clonotype came up many times. This chain links TRBV14 with TRBJ2-3; 9 bases map to TRBD1. After removal of 6 bases from V and 4 bases from J, the junction contained 11 bases not matched to a gene. The CDR3 has 16 amino acids. From germline, CDR1 is SGHDN and CDR2 FVKESK. As DNA, the CDR3 is TGTGCCAGCAGTCGATTACCGGGACAGGGCTCAGATACGCAGTATTTT. Translation: CASSRLPGQGSDTQYF.

This clonotype appeared a few times. The chain carries TRBV20-1 and TRBJ1-1; D unclear. The CDR3 loop spans 11 amino acids. The germline V and J ends were trimmed by 3 bases and 0 bases, with 2 bases remaining between them. Germline V gives CDR1 DFQATT, CDR2 SNEGSKA (reference sequence). DNA of the CDR3: TGCAGTGCTAGTATGAACACTGAAGCTTTCTTT. Encoded protein: CSASMNTEAFF.

This clonotype has a handful of counts. The chain has TRBV20-1 and TRBJ2-3; 10 bases match TRBD2. V was pared by 7 bases and J by 0 bases, with 7 bases of the junction left unmatched. From germline, CDR1 is DFQATT and CDR2 SNEGSKA (reference sequence). This CDR3 is 15 amino acids long. CDR3 amino acids: CSVLAGAFSTDTQYF. CDR3 sequence (DNA): TGCAGTGTCCTAGCGGGGGCCTTTAGCACAGATACGCAGTATTTT.

This clonotype appeared many times. This sequence joins TRBV7-2 and TRBJ2-2; 9 nucleotides align to TRBD1. V trimming: 5 bases; J trimming: 2 bases; junction bases outside the gene matches: 6. This CDR3 has 16 amino acids. Germline V gives CDR1 SGHTA, CDR2 FQGNSA. Here the CDR3 reads CASSKADRGNTGELFF. Here the CDR3 DNA reads TGTGCCAGCAGCAAGGCGGACAGGGGAAACACCGGGGAGCTGTTTTTT. The full variable domain, rest sourced from reference TRBV7-2 and TRBJ2-2, is GAGVSQSPSNKVTEKGKDVELRCDPISGHTALYWYRQSLGQGLEFLIYFQGNSAPDKSGLPSDRFSAERTGGSVSTLTIQRTQQEDSAVYLCASSKADRGNTGELFFGEGSRLTVL.

This clonotype was recorded a few times. The genes are TRBV5-1 and TRBJ2-3, with 12 bases identical to TRBD2. Trimming took 3 bases from V and 2 from J; bases not matched to a gene: 4. The CDR3 totals 16 residues. Germline assignment: CDR1 SGHRS and CDR2 YFSETQ. CDR3: CASSSGLAGYTDTQYF. The CDR3 DNA reads TGCGCCAGCAGCTCGGGACTAGCGGGCTACACAGATACGCAGTATTTT.

This clonotype turned up a few times. V and J are TRBV6-5 and TRBJ2-7, with a weak D call TRBD1 (6 bases). This CDR3 comprises 15 residues. Trimming cost V 2 bases and J 2 bases, with 13 bases left between them. The germline V gene encodes CDR1 MNHEY and CDR2 SVGAGI. In nucleotides, the CDR3 is TGTGCCAGCAGTTACCTTACAGGGAGCACCTACGAGCAGTACTTC. Its protein is CASSYLTGSTYEQYF.

Ten or more counts support this clonotype. The chain carries TRBV7-2 and TRBJ2-3; 10 positions agree with TRBD2. CDR3 size: 17 residues. Germline CDR1 reads SGHTA; CDR2 reads FQGNSA. With 3 bases clipped from V and 1 base from J, the junction kept 7 bases outside the gene matches. CDR3 nucleotide sequence: TGTGCCAGCAGCTTCAAGACCGGGACTAGCGGCACAGATACGCAGTATTTT. Encoded protein: CASSFKTGTSGTDTQYF.

This clonotype was seen many times. This chain uses TRBV12-3 or TRBV12-4 with TRBJ2-7; D call uncertain. This CDR3 contains 14 residues. Trimming removed 1 base from V and 0 bases from J, with 7 bases in between. The CDR3 nucleotides read TGTGCCAGCAGTTTAGACCGGTACTCCTACGAGCAGTACTTC. Translated, it gives CASSLDRYSYEQYF.

This clonotype occurred a few times. This chain connects TRBV6-6 to TRBJ1-1; maybe TRBD1 (6 bases). This CDR3 region has 15 residues. Germline CDR1 MNHNY, CDR2 SVGAGI (reference sequence). The germline V and J ends were trimmed by 1 base and 4 bases, with 13 bases remaining between them. CDR3: CASSYLLTGSTEAFF. The CDR3 bases are TGTGCCAGCAGTTACTTATTAACAGGGAGCACTGAAGCTTTCTTT.

This clonotype has at least ten counts. The chain couples TRBV7-3 to TRBJ1-6; D is possibly TRBD1 (5 bases). This CDR3 contains 13 residues. Germline V CDR1 and CDR2: SGHTA, FQGTGA. With 5 bases removed from V and 8 bases from J, the gap between germline ends came to 10 bases. The CDR3 spells CASSPSRDSPLHF. The CDR3 nucleotides read TGTGCCAGCAGCCCATCCAGGGATTCACCCCTCCACTTT.

This clonotype was found a few times. The rearrangement uses TRBV6-1 and TRBJ2-7; possibly TRBD1 for D (6 bases). This CDR3 spans 16 amino acids. Per the germline V gene, CDR1 is MNHNS and CDR2 is SASEGT. Trimming took 0 bases from V and 3 from J, leaving 15 bases between them. The CDR3 loop reads CASSEAAVPGHYEQYF. CDR3 DNA sequence: TGTGCCAGCAGTGAAGCAGCGGTGCCGGGACACTACGAGCAGTACTTC.

This clonotype has only a few counts. V gene TRBV5-1 combines with J gene TRBJ2-1; 13 positions match TRBD2. Germline loops: CDR1 SGHRS, CDR2 YFSETQ. The CDR3 covers 13 residues. The junction had 1 base not matched to a gene; V was cut back by 8 bases and J by 5 bases. CDR3 protein: CARGTSGDNEQFF. CDR3 DNA: TGCGCCAGAGGGACTAGCGGGGACAATGAGCAGTTCTTC.